Listed below are T cell receptor beta chains from one sample, sequenced in a study of graft-versus-host responses after intestinal transplantation. Assay: immunoSEQ multiplex PCR; the TCRdb copy retains only in-frame clones and omits some. The data hold around 110,000 clones, with roughly nine tenths observed a single time. No antigen has been assigned to these receptors. This specimen was unstimulated CD4+ T cells sorted from spleen or lymph node cells, taken before intestinal transplant. These receptors were collected from a human donor who received an intestinal transplant. Both conserved end residues are part of each CDR3. A D gene is named only where the DNA matches it firmly. A row's size may be missing; if present it is once, few, many or a size class.

j_call clone_size d_call v_call cdr3_nt cdr3_aa
TRBJ1-1 NA TRBD1 TRBV6-4 TGTGCCAGCAGTGTGGACAGGGGCACTGAAGCTTTCTTT CASSVDRGTEAFF
TRBJ2-3 NA TRBD1 TRBV7-6 TGTGCCAGCAGCTTAACAGGGGGCACAGATACGCAGTATTTT CASSLTGGTDTQYF
TRBJ1-6 NA TRBD1 TRBV11-2 TGTGCCAGCAGCGCCACAGGGGGTAATTCACCCCTCCACTTT CASSATGGNSPLHF
TRBJ2-5 NA NA TRBV6-6 TGTGCCAGCTGGGTAGCGGCCTACCAAGAGACCCAGTACTTC CASWVAAYQETQYF
TRBJ2-5 NA NA TRBV6-1 TGTGCCAGCAGTGATCAGGGTTACGGAGAGACCCAGTACTTC CASSDQGYGETQYF
TRBJ1-2 NA TRBD1 TRBV6-5 TGTGCCAGCAGACAGGGGACAGGGGATCCCTATGGCTACACCTTC CASRQGTGDPYGYTF
TRBJ2-7 once TRBD1 TRBV7-2 TGTGCCAGCAGCTTTGCCGGGACAGGTTACGAGCAGTACTTC CASSFAGTGYEQYF
TRBJ2-1 NA TRBD1 TRBV4-1 TGCGCCAGCAGCCAAGAACGGCTCGGGACAGGCTCCTACAATGAGCAGTTCTTC CASSQERLGTGSYNEQFF
TRBJ2-7 NA NA TRBV7-2 TGTGCCAGCAGCTTAATACTAGCCGTCAAGAGCTACGAGCAGTACTTC CASSLILAVKSYEQYF
TRBJ1-4 NA TRBD1 TRBV6-5 TGTGCCAGCAGCTTAGACAGGGTGGGTGAAAAACTGTTTTTT CASSLDRVGEKLFF
TRBJ1-6 once NA TRBV7-2 TGTGCCAGCAGCTTCCCAGGCCGAATGCCCCTCCACTTT CASSFPGRMPLHF
TRBJ1-3 once TRBD1 TRBV4-3 TGCGCCAGCAGCCGGGACAGGGGGCTCGGAAACACCATATATTTT CASSRDRGLGNTIYF
TRBJ2-2 NA NA TRBV7-3 TGTGCCAGCAGCTTAGGGGCAGCAAACACCGGGGAGCTGTTTTTT CASSLGAANTGELFF
TRBJ2-7 once TRBD1 TRBV7-2 TGTGCCAGCAGCTACCGACAGGGTGGGACGCGCGAGCAGTACTTC CASSYRQGGTREQYF
TRBJ2-2 once TRBD1 TRBV7-2 TGTGCCAGCAGCCTTAACCCCACAGGGGGCGCCGGGGAGCTGTTTTTT CASSLNPTGGAGELFF
TRBJ2-7 NA TRBD1 TRBV27 TGTGCCAGCAGTTTTAGACAGGGGAGGTACGAGCAGTACTTC CASSFRQGRYEQYF
TRBJ1-2 NA NA TRBV6-7 TGTGCCAGCCGCCGTGGGAGGACTAACTATGGCTACACCTTC CASRRGRTNYGYTF
TRBJ2-2 NA TRBD2 TRBV7-3 TGTGCCAGCAGCTTAACCATAGCGGGAGGAACCGGGGAGCTGTTTTTT CASSLTIAGGTGELFF
TRBJ2-2 NA NA TRBV6-1 TGTGCCAGCAGTGTAATGGGGAGTAACACCGGGGAGCTGTTTTTT CASSVMGSNTGELFF
TRBJ2-7 NA NA TRBV5-1 TGCGCCAGCAGCTTGGGGGCCTCACTGCCCTACGAGCAGTACTTC CASSLGASLPYEQYF
TRBJ1-5 once NA TRBV10-3 TGTGCCATCAGTGAGTCGGGGAGGGGCTATAGCAATCAGCCCCAGCATTTT CAISESGRGYSNQPQHF
TRBJ2-7 NA TRBD1 TRBV4-2 TGTGCCAGCAGCCTAAACCAGGGGGACGAGCAGTACTTC CASSLNQGDEQYF
TRBJ1-1 once TRBD1 TRBV30 TGTGCCTGGAGTGCCCCAGACAGGGTCGGCACTGAAGCTTTCTTT CAWSAPDRVGTEAFF
TRBJ1-5 NA NA TRBV6-1 TGTGCCAGCAGTGTCAGGGGAAATCAGCCCCAGCATTTT CASSVRGNQPQHF
TRBJ1-4 NA NA TRBV6-1 TGTGCCAGCAGTGTACAGGGAAAACTGTTTTTT CASSVQGKLFF
TRBJ2-3 once TRBD1 TRBV6-5 TGTGCCAGCAGCGACGACAGGGTCACGCAGTATTTT CASSDDRVTQYF
TRBJ1-2 few NA TRBV28 TGTGCCAGCAGTTCCCAGACAGGTCCCTATGGCTACACCTTC CASSSQTGPYGYTF
TRBJ2-6 few NA TRBV14 TGTGCCAGCACAGGGGACGTCCTGACTTTC CASTGDVLTF
TRBJ2-5 NA TRBD2 TRBV5-3 TGTGCCAGAAGCCCTGACGGTACTAGCGGGGGCCGACAAGAGACCCAGTACTTC CARSPDGTSGGRQETQYF
TRBJ2-7 NA TRBD2 TRBV27 TGTGCCAGCAGTCCGGGGACTAGCGGGACCTACGAGCAGTACTTC CASSPGTSGTYEQYF
TRBJ2-3 NA TRBD2 TRBV19 TGTGCCAGTAGTACCTTAGCGGGAGGGGCAGATACGCAGTATTTT CASSTLAGGADTQYF
TRBJ1-3 NA NA TRBV21-1 TGTGCCAGCAGCAAAGGGGACAACTCTGGAAACACCATATATTTT CASSKGDNSGNTIYF
TRBJ2-7 NA NA TRBV18 TGTGCCAGCTCCACGGGTCCGGGGACCTACGAGCAGTACTTC CASSTGPGTYEQYF
TRBJ2-3 NA NA TRBV11-2 TGTGCCAGCAGGAAACAGGCCCCCACAGATACGCAGTATTTT CASRKQAPTDTQYF
TRBJ2-2 NA TRBD1 TRBV2 TGTGCCAGCTGGAATGGACAGGGGAAAGGTACCGGGGAGCTGTTTTTT CASWNGQGKGTGELFF
TRBJ1-1 NA NA TRBV28 TGTGCCAGCAGAGGGGCAGGGCCGAACACTGAAGCTTTCTTT CASRGAGPNTEAFF
TRBJ2-5 NA TRBD1 TRBV7-2 TGTGCCAGCAGCTCGCCGGGACAGCCACAAGAGACCCAGTACTTC CASSSPGQPQETQYF
TRBJ1-5 few TRBD1 TRBV4-1 TGCGCCAGCAGCCAAGGACAGGGAAATCAGCCCCAGCATTTT CASSQGQGNQPQHF
TRBJ1-1 NA TRBD1 TRBV2 TGTGCCAGCAGCGGACAGGGGGCGGGTACTGAAGCTTTCTTT CASSGQGAGTEAFF
TRBJ1-2 NA NA TRBV15 TGTGCCACCAGCAGAGAGAGCTATGGCTACACCTTC CATSRESYGYTF
TRBJ2-1 NA TRBD2 TRBV15 TGTGCCACCAGCAGCCTCTTAGGGACTAGAGATGAGCAGTTCTTC CATSSLLGTRDEQFF
TRBJ2-2 NA NA TRBV4-2 TGTGCCAGCAGCCATGGCAGGGAGAACACCGGGGAGCTGTTTTTT CASSHGRENTGELFF
TRBJ1-1 once NA TRBV27 TGTGCCAGCAGTTCAATCGGTCCAGGGCCTATCCGGGGGTCAGAAGCTTTCTTT CASSSIGPGPIRGSEAFF
TRBJ2-7 NA TRBD1 TRBV6-1 TGTGCCAGCAGTCAGGGACAGAACTACGAGCAGTACTTC CASSQGQNYEQYF
TRBJ1-5 few NA TRBV4-1 TGCGCCAGCAGCCAAGCCCCCTTGCACACAGGGTTCCCCAATCAGCCCCAGCATTTT CASSQAPLHTGFPNQPQHF
TRBJ2-6 NA NA TRBV18 TGTGCCAGCTCACCACCGAGGGCAGGCGTCTTCTCTGGGGCCAACGTCCTGACTTTC CASSPPRAGVFSGANVLTF
TRBJ2-2 few NA TRBV30 TGTGCCTGGAGTCTCTCGGTAGTGACCGGGGAGCTGTTTTTT CAWSLSVVTGELFF
TRBJ2-5 NA NA TRBV9 TGTGCCAGCAGCGTAGGGGTAGCGGAATACCAAGAGACCCAGTACTTC CASSVGVAEYQETQYF
TRBJ2-7 NA NA TRBV20-1 TGCAGTGCCGACAGTCTCCTGGAGCAGTACTTC CSADSLLEQYF
TRBJ2-1 NA NA TRBV10-2 TGCGCCAGCAGTGAATCTCTAGCGAATGAGCAGTTCTTC CASSESLANEQFF
TRBJ1-5 NA NA TRBV27 TGTGCCAGCAGTTTATCAGGGGGCAATCAGCCCCAGCATTTT CASSLSGGNQPQHF
TRBJ2-3 NA NA TRBV25-1 TGTGCCAGCAGTGTAGCAACAGATACGCAGTATTTT CASSVATDTQYF
TRBJ1-6 few TRBD1 TRBV10-3 TGTGCCATCAGTGGAGGGACAGGCCCTTATAATTCACCCCTCCACTTT CAISGGTGPYNSPLHF
TRBJ2-5 NA TRBD1 TRBV18 TGTGCCAGCTCACCGGGACAGTACCAAGAGACCCAGTACTTC CASSPGQYQETQYF
TRBJ1-1 NA NA TRBV19 TGTGCCAGTAGTATAAGACAGAACGCCCTTTACTTCTTT CASSIRQNALYFF
TRBJ2-2 NA NA TRBV2 TGTGCCAGCAGCCGAACCTGGGCCACCGGGGAGCTGTTTTTT CASSRTWATGELFF
TRBJ2-5 NA NA TRBV20-1 TGCAGTGCTGAGAGACAAGAGACCCAGTACTTC CSAERQETQYF